The present T cell receptor (beta chain) was sequenced within a study of blood T cell repertoires in COVID-19. Study-level background: Acute-phase and convalescent COVID-19 samples originated in the United States, Italy and Spain. Sample material is recorded as cDNA or gDNA derived from T cells, B-cell-depleted T cells, or PBMCs.

Source study methods: Amplification from reference gene primers served as the basis for estimated nucleated cell counts. Here immunoSEQ multiplex PCR was the method, and the copy in TCRdb shows in-frame clones only, minus some. V, J and clone size reflect that table, while D and trimming were determined from the DNA. Here the sample spans 150,000 or so clones, about 85% being singletons. CDR1 SGHRS and CDR2 YFSETQ come from the germline V gene. The ends lost 1 base at V and 5 bases at J; junction bases unmatched: 3. This CDR3 has 14 residues. The chain combines TRBV5-1 with TRBJ1-1; 9 bases fit TRBD1. The sequence was collected from a woman between 65 and 79 years old with acute or convalescent COVID-19. Sequenced material: peripheral blood. CDR3 bases: TGCGCCAGCAGCTTGCGGACAGGGGAAACTGAAGCTTTCTTT. Its translation: CASSLRTGETEAFF.